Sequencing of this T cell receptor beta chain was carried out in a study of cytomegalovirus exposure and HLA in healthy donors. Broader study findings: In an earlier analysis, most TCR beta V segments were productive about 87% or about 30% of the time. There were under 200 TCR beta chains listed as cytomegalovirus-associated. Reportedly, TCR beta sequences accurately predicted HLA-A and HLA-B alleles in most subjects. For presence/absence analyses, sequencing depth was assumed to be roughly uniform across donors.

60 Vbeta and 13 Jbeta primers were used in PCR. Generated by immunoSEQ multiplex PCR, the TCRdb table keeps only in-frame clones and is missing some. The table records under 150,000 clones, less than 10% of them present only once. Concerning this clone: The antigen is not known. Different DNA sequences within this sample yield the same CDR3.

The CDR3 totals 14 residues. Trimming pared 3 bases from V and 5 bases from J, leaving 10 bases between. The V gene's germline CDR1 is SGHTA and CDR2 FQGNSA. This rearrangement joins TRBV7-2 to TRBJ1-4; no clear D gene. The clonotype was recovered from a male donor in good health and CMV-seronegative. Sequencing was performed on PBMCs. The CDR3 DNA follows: TGTGCCAGCAGCTTGGGCGGGCGGAATGAAAAACTGTTTTTT. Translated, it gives CASSLGGRNEKLFF.